This T cell receptor (beta chain) appears in the sequencing data of a study of shared clonotypes between healthy human individuals. Findings and caveats of the study: Generation probabilities of non-shared clonotypes were lower (relative to those shared by all four donors). Around 4.7% was the fraction of naive CD4 clonotypes found shared across a few donors. An anticipated effect of sequencing depth on clonotype sharing among donors was recognized. Though the depth was large, rarefaction showed that sorted-subset sequencing was incomplete.

This CDR3 has 16 amino acids. Deletions cut 2 bases from V and 2 bases from J, with 12 bases between. Germline V gives CDR1 MNHEY, CDR2 SVGAGI. Clones were read by immunoSEQ multiplex PCR, and TCRdb kept only the in-frame ones, dropping some. Here the sample spans millions of clones, 95% being singletons. Remarks on this clone: Its antigen is undetermined.

The TCR sequence derives from a man aged 18 to 29 in good health. Sequenced input: naive CD4+ T cells sorted from blood. The subset denotes: CD45RA+ positively selected. The chain combines TRBV6-5 with TRBJ2-2, with a tentative D call TRBD2 (6 bases). The CDR3 DNA sequence: TGTGCCAGCAGTTACGGCGGGACCCTAAACACCGGGGAGCTGTTTTTT. Translated, it gives CASSYGGTLNTGELFF.